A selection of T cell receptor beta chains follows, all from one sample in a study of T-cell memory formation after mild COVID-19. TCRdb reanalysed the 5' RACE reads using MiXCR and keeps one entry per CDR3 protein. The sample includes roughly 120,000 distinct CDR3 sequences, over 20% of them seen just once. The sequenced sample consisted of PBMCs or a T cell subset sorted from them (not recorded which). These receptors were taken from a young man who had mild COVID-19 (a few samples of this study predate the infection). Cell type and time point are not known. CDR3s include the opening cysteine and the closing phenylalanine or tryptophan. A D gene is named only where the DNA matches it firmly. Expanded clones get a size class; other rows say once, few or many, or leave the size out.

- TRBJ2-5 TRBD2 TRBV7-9 CASSLALAGEETQYF TGTGCCAGCAGCTTGGCCCTAGCGGGGGAAGAGACCCAGTACTTC
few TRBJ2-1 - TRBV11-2 CASSLVNRPSEQFF TGTGCCAGCAGCTTAGTAAACAGGCCTTCGGAGCAGTTCTTC
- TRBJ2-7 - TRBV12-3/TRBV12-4 CASRKAFYEQYF TGTGCCAGCAGAAAGGCGTTCTACGAGCAGTACTTC
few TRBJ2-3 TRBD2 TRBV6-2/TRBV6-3 CASTQDMYPSGGGKVADTQYF TGTGCCAGCACCCAAGACATGTATCCTAGCGGGGGCGGCAAAGTGGCGGATACGCAGTATTTT
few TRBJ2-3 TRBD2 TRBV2 CASSTTSGGLTDTQYF TGTGCCAGCAGTACAACTAGCGGGGGCCTCACAGATACGCAGTATTTT
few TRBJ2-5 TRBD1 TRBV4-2 CASSQDRTGGNRQETQYF TGTGCCAGCAGCCAAGACCGGACAGGGGGGAACAGGCAAGAGACCCAGTACTTC
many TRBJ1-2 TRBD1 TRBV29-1 CSVGGGASYGYTF TGCAGCGTTGGAGGGGGCGCGAGTTATGGCTACACCTTC
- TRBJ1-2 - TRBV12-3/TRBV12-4 CASSPLGEGLYGYTF TGTGCCAGCAGTCCCCTGGGGGAGGGACTCTATGGCTACACCTTC
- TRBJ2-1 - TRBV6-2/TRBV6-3 CASSRRTRDEQFF TGTGCCAGCAGCCGACGGACTCGGGATGAGCAGTTCTTC
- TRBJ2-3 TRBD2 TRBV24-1 CATSEGTTLGDTQYF TGTGCCACCAGTGAGGGGACTACGTTGGGGGATACGCAGTATTTT
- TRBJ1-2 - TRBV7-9 CASSLGDRSSYGYTF TGTGCCAGCAGCTTAGGTGACAGGTCCTCATATGGCTACACCTTC
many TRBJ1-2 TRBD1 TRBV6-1 CASSESEGGGYGYTF TGTGCCAGCAGTGAAAGTGAAGGGGGCGGCTATGGCTACACCTTC
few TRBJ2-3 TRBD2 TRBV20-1 CSARDGAGVSADTQYF TGCAGTGCTAGAGATGGCGCGGGGGTATCTGCAGATACGCAGTATTTT
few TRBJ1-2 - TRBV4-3 CASSQVFRSNYGYTF TGCGCCAGCAGCCAAGTCTTCAGGAGTAACTATGGCTACACCTTC
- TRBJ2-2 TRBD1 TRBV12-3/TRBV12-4 CASSSTGPRRGTGELFF TGTGCCAGCAGCTCGACAGGGCCTAGACGGGGCACCGGGGAGCTGTTTTTT
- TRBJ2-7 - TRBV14 CASSHAVRAPYEQYF TGTGCCAGCAGCCATGCCGTCAGGGCCCCCTACGAGCAGTACTTC
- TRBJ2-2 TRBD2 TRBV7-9 CASSLGTSGAPNTGELFF TGTGCCAGCAGCTTAGGAACTAGCGGAGCCCCGAACACCGGGGAGCTGTTTTTT
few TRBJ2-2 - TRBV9 CASSVAWGTGELFF TGTGCCAGCAGCGTAGCCTGGGGCACCGGGGAGCTGTTTTTT
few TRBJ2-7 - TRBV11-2 CASSHSTGDYEQYF TGTGCCAGCAGCCATTCGACAGGCGACTACGAGCAGTACTTC
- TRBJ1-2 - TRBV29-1 CSVSTRGGYGYTF TGCAGCGTCTCGACCCGGGGGGGCTATGGCTACACCTTC
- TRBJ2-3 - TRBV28 CASSLPTSTAGAETSTDTQYF TGTGCCAGCAGTTTGCCAACGTCCACTGCGGGGGCAGAGACTAGCACAGATACGCAGTATTTT
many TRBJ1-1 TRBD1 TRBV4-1 CASRDRGVSNTEAFF TGCGCCAGCAGGGACAGGGGTGTTTCGAACACTGAAGCTTTCTTT
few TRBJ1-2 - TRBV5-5 CASSTPSEGDYGYTF TGTGCCAGCAGCACCCCGAGCGAGGGCGACTATGGCTACACCTTC
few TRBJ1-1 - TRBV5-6 CASSLAYPLNTEAFF TGTGCCAGCAGCTTGGCCTACCCCCTGAACACTGAAGCTTTCTTT
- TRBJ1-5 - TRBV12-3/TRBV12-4 CASSSRVQPQHF TGTGCCAGCAGTTCCAGGGTGCAGCCCCAGCATTTT
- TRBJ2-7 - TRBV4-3 CASSQEYTAAYEQYF TGCGCCAGCAGCCAAGAGTACACCGCAGCCTACGAGCAGTACTTC
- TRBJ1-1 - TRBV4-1 CASSQNRQETDEAFF TGCGCCAGCAGCCAAAATAGGCAGGAGACCGATGAAGCTTTCTTT
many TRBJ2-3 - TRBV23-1 CASSQVRETDTQYF TGCGCCAGCAGTCAAGTCCGGGAGACAGATACGCAGTATTTT
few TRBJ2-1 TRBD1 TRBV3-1 CASSQDSKAGGYNEQFF TGTGCCAGCAGCCAAGATAGTAAGGCAGGGGGCTACAATGAGCAGTTCTTC
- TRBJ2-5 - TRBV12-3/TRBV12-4 CASSQGSETQYF TGTGCCAGCAGCCAGGGGTCAGAGACCCAGTACTTC
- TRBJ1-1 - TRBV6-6 CASRTTVNTEAFF TGTGCCAGCAGAACGACAGTGAACACTGAAGCTTTCTTT
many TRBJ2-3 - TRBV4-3 CASSQDRGGADTQYF TGCGCCAGCAGCCAAGATAGGGGGGGGGCAGATACGCAGTATTTT
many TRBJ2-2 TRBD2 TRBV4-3 CASSRGGTGELFF TGCGCCAGCAGCCGCGGGGGCACCGGGGAGCTGTTTTTT
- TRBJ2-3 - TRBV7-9 CASSSSRTIGADTQYF TGTGCCAGCAGCTCTTCGCGGACCATTGGGGCAGATACGCAGTATTTT
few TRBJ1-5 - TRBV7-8 CASSQLGTGQPQHF TGTGCCAGCAGCCAGCTGGGGACGGGGCAGCCCCAGCATTTT
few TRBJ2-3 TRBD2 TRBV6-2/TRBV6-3 CASSLLAGPTPDTQYF TGTGCCAGCAGTCTACTAGCGGGGCCGACCCCAGATACGCAGTATTTT
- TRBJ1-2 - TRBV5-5 CASSPGGFSYGYTF TGTGCCAGCAGTCCTGGTGGGTTTTCCTATGGCTACACCTTC
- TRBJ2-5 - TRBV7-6 CASSPRQGRETQYF TGTGCCAGCAGCCCGAGGCAGGGTCGGGAGACCCAGTACTTC
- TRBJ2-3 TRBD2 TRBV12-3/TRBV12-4 CASSLRRGGGADTQYF TGTGCCAGCAGCTTGCGAAGGGGCGGGGGGGCAGATACGCAGTATTTT
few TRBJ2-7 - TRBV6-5 CASRYRDNYEQYF TGTGCCAGCAGATACCGGGACAATTACGAGCAGTACTTC
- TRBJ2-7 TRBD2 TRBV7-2 CASSARLAGGYEQYF TGTGCCAGCAGCGCGCGACTAGCGGGGGGATACGAGCAGTACTTC
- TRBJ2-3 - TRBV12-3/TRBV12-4 CASSLAGGPATDTQYF TGTGCCAGCAGTTTAGCGGGGGGGCCGGCAACAGATACGCAGTATTTT
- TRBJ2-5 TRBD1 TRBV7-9 CASSRDSSLLETQYF TGTGCCAGCAGCCGGGACAGTTCCCTATTGGAGACCCAGTACTTC
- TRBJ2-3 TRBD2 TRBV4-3 CASSQVPGGTTDTQYF TGCGCCAGCAGCCAAGTACCGGGGGGGACCACAGATACGCAGTATTTT
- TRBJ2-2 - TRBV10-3 CAISLNSPLSDTGELFF TGTGCCATCAGTTTGAACAGTCCCCTGAGCGACACCGGGGAGCTGTTTTTT
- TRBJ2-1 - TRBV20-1 CSARSIEGSYNEQFF TGCAGTGCTAGATCTATCGAGGGCTCCTACAATGAGCAGTTCTTC
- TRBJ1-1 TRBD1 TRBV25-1 CASSGQGAWGTEAFF TGTGCCAGCAGTGGACAGGGGGCTTGGGGCACTGAAGCTTTCTTT
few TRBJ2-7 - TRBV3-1 CASSRSLGEFHF TGTGCCAGCAGCCGATCTTTGGGGGAATTCCACTTC
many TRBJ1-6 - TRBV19 CASSLTENSPLHF TGTGCCAGTAGTCTCACGGAGAATTCACCCCTCCACTTT
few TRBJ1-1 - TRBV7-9 CASSLGGRIEAFF TGTGCCAGCAGCTTAGGAGGGCGGATTGAAGCTTTCTTT
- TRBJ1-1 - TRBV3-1 CASSHGRRVSTEAFF TGTGCCAGCAGCCACGGGAGAAGGGTAAGCACTGAAGCTTTCTTT
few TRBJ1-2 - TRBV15 CATSDGYGYTF TGTGCCACCAGTGATGGTTATGGCTACACCTTC
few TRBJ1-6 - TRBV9 CASSVGTALSSPLHF TGTGCCAGCAGCGTAGGGACAGCCCTCTCTTCACCCCTCCACTTT
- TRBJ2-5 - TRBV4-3 CASSQEGRETQYF TGCGCCAGCAGCCAAGAGGGGAGAGAGACCCAGTACTTC
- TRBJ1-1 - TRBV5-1 CASSLALVTEAFF TGCGCCAGCAGCTTGGCCTTGGTCACTGAAGCTTTCTTT
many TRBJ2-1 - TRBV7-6 CASSSTGNNEQFF TGTGCCAGCAGCAGCACAGGGAACAATGAGCAGTTCTTC